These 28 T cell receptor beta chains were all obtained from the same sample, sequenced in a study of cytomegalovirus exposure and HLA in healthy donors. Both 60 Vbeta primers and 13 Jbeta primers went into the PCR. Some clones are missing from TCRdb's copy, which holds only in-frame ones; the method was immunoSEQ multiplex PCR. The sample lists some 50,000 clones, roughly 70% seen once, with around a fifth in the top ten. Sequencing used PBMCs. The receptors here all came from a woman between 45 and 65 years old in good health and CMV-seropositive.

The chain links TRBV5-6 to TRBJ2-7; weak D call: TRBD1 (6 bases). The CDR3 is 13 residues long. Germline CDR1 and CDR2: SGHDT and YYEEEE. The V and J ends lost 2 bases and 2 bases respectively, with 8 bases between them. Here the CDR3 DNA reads TGTGCCAGCAGCTTCGGGACAACCTACGAGCAGTACTTC. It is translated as CASSFGTTYEQYF.

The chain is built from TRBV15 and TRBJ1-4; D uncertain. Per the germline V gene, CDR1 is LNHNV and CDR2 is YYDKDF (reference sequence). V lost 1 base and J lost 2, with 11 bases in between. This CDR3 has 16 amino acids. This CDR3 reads CATSRGQVGTNEKLFF. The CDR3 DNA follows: TGTGCCACCAGCAGAGGTCAGGTGGGCACTAATGAAAAACTGTTTTTT.

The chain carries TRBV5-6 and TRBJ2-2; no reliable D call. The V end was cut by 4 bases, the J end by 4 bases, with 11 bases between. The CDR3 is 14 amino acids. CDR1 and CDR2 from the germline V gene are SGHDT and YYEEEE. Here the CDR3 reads CASSLDFSTGELFF. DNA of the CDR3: TGTGCCAGCAGCCTTGACTTCTCCACCGGGGAGCTGTTTTTT.

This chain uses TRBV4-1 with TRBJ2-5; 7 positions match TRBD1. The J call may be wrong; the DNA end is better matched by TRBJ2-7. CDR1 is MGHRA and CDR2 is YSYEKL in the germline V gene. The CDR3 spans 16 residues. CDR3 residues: CASSQGPTGANYEQYF. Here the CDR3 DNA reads TGCGCCAGCAGCCAAGGCCCCACAGGGGCCAACTACGAGCAGTACTTC.

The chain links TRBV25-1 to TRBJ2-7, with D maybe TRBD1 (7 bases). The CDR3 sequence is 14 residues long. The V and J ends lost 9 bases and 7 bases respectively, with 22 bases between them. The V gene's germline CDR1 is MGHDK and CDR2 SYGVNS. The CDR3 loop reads CASTPLEGAPEQYF. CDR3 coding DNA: TGTGCCAGTACCCCTTTGGAGGGGGCGCCGGAGCAGTACTTC.

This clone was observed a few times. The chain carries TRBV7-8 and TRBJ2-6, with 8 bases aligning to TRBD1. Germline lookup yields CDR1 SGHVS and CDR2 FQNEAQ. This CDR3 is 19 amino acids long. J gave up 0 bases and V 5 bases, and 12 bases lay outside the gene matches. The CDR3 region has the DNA TGTGCCAGCAGCCCGGTAGAAGGGGGACAGGACTCTGGGGCCAACGTCCTGACTTTC. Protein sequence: CASSPVEGGQDSGANVLTF.

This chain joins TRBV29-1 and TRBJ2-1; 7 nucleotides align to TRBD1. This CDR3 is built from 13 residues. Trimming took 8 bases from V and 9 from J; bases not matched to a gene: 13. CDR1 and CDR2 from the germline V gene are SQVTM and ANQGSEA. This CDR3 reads CSNRDSEQSEQFF. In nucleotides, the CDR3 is TGCAGCAACCGGGACAGCGAGCAATCTGAGCAGTTCTTC.

Written as DNA, the CDR3 is TGTGCCAGCCTGGGAACCGGGACAGCCTCCTACGAGCAGTACTTC. This encodes CASLGTGTASYEQYF. This chain uses TRBV6-1 with TRBJ2-7, with 7 bases lining up with TRBD1. The V gene's germline CDR1 is MNHNS and CDR2 SASEGT. The CDR3 length is 15 residues. J gave up 0 bases and V 8 bases, and 10 bases lay outside the gene matches.

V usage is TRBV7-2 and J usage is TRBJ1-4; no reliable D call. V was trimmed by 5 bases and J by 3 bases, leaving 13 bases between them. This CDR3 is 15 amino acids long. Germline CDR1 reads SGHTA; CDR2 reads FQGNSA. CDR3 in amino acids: CASSQRGQSNEKLFF. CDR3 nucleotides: TGTGCCAGCAGCCAACGCGGGCAGTCTAATGAAAAACTGTTTTTT.

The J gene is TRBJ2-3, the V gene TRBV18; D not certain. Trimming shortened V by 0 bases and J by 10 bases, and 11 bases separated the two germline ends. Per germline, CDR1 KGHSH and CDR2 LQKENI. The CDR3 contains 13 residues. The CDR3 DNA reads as TGTGCCAGCTCACCACCCCAGCGAGTGGCGCAGTATTTT. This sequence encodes CASSPPQRVAQYF.

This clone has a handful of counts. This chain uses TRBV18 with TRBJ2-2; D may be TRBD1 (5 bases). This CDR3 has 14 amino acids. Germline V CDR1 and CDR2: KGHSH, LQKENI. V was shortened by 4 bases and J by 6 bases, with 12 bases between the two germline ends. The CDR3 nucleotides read TGTGCCAGCTCACGGGGCCGAGACGCCGGGGAGCTGTTTTTT. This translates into CASSRGRDAGELFF.

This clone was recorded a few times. The chain's CDR3 is CASSPTDNTEAFF. Written as DNA, the CDR3 is TGCGCCAGCAGCCCGACAGACAACACTGAAGCTTTCTTT. The rearrangement uses TRBV5-1 and TRBJ1-1; possibly TRBD1 for D (5 bases). Trimming stripped 4 bases from V and 2 bases from J, with 9 bases between. The CDR3 spans 13 residues. CDR1 and CDR2 from the germline V gene are SGHRS and YFSETQ.

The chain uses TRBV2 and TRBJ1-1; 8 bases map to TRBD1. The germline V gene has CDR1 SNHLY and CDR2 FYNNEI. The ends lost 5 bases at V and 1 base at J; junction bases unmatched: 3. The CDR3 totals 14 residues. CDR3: CASSPQGANTEAFF. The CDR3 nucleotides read TGTGCCAGCAGTCCCCAGGGGGCGAACACTGAAGCTTTCTTT. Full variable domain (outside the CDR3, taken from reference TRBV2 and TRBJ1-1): EPEVTQTPSHQVTQMGQEVILRCVPISNHLYFYWYRQILGQKVEFLVSFYNNEISEKSEIFDDQFSVERPDGSNFTLKIRSTKLEDSAMYFCASSPQGANTEAFFGQGTRLTVV.

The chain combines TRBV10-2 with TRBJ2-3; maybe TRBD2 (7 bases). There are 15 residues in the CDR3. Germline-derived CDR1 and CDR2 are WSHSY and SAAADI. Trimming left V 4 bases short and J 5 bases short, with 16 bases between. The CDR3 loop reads CASSGVGGRGDTQYF. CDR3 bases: TGCGCCAGCAGTGGAGTGGGGGGGCGCGGAGATACGCAGTATTTT.

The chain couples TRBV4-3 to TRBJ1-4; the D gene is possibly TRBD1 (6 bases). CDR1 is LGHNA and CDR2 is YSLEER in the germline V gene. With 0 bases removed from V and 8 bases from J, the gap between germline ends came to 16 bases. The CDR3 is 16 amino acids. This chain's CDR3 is CASSQETRGAGEKLFF. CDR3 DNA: TGCGCCAGCAGCCAAGAAACGCGGGGGGCGGGGGAAAAACTGTTTTTT.

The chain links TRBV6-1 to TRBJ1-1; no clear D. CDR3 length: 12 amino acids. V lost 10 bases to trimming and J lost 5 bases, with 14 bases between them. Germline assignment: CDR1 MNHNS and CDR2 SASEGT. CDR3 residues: CATAGVFTEAFF. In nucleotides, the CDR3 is TGTGCCACAGCCGGGGTCTTTACTGAAGCTTTCTTT.

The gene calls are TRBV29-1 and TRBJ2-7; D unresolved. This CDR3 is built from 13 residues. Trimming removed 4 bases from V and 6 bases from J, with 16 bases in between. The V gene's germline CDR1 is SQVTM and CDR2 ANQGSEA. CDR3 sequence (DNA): TGCAGCGTTGGGGCCGTTAATCCCTCCGAGCAGTACTTC. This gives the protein CSVGAVNPSEQYF.

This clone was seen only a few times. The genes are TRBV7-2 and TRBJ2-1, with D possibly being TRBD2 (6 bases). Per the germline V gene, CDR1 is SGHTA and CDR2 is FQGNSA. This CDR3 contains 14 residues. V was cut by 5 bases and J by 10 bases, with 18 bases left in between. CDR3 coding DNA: TGTGCCAGCAGCGGCGGGACTCATCAACTAGAGCAGTTCTTC. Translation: CASSGGTHQLEQFF.

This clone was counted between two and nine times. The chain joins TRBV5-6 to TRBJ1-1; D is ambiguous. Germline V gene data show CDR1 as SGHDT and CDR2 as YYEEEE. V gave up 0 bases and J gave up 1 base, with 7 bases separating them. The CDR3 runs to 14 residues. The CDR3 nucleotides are TGTGCCAGCAGCTTGGCCCTCCCGAACACTGAAGCTTTCTTT. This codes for CASSLALPNTEAFF.

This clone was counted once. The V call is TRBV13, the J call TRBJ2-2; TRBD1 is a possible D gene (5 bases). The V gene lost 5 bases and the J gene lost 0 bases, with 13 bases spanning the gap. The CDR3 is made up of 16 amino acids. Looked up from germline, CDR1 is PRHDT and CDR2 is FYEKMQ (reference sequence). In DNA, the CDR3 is TGTGCCAGCAGCCTTCAGGGTCACGCGAACACCGGGGAGCTGTTTTTT. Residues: CASSLQGHANTGELFF. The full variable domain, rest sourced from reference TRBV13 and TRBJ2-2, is AAGVIQSPRHLIKEKRETATLKCYPIPRHDTVYWYQQGPGQDPQFLISFYEKMQSDKGSIPDRFSAQQFSDYHSELNMSSLELGDSALYFCASSLQGHANTGELFFGEGSRLTVL.

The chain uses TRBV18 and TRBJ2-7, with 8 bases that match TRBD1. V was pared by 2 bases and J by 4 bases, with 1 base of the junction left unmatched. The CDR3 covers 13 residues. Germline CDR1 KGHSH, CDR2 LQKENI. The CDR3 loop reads CASSPGTGYEQYF. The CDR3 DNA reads TGTGCCAGCTCACCAGGGACAGGTTACGAGCAGTACTTC.

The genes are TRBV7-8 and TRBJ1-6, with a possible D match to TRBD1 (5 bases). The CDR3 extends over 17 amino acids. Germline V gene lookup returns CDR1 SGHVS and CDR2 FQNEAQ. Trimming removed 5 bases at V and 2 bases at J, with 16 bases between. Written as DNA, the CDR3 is TGTGCCAGCAGCCAAGAAGGGCCGGGGGCCTATAATTCACCCCTCCACTTT. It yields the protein CASSQEGPGAYNSPLHF.

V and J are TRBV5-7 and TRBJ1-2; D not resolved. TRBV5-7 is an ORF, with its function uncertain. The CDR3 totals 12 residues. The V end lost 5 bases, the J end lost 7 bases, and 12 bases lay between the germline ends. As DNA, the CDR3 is TGTGCCAGCAGGAATCTATACCGTGGCTACACCTTC. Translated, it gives CASRNLYRGYTF.

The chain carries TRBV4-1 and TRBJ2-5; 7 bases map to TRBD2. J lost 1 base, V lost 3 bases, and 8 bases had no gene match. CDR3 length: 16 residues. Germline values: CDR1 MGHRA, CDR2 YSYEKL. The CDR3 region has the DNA TGCGCCAGCAGCCACCTTGGGGGGACTACCCAAGAGACCCAGTACTTC. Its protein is CASSHLGGTTQETQYF.

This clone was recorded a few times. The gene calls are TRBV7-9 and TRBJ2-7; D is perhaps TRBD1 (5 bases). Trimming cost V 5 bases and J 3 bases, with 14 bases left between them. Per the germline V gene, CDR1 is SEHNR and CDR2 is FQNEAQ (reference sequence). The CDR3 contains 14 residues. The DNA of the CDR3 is TGTGCCAGCAGCCCCACAAGGGGCTACTACGAGCAGTACTTC. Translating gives CASSPTRGYYEQYF.

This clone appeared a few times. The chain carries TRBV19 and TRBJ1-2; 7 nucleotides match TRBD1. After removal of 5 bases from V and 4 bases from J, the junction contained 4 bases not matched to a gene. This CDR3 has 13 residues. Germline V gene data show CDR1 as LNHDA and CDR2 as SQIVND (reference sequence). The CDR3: CASSRQGSYGYTF. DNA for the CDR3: TGTGCCAGTAGTCGACAGGGAAGCTATGGCTACACCTTC.

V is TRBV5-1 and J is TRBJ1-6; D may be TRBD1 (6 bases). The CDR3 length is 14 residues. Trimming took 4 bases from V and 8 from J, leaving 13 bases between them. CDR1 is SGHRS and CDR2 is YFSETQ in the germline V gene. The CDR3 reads CASSRGQSDSPLHF. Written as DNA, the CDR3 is TGCGCCAGCAGCAGAGGACAGTCGGATTCACCCCTCCACTTT.

CDR3 amino acids: CASKTEGVGGYTF. The CDR3 DNA reads as TGTGCCAGCAAAACCGAGGGGGTTGGTGGCTACACCTTC. The chain links TRBV6-1 to TRBJ1-2, with TRBD1 as a possible D gene (6 bases). The germline gives CDR1 MNHNS, CDR2 SASEGT. The CDR3 covers 13 residues. The V gene lost 7 bases and the J gene lost 7 bases, with 16 bases spanning the gap.